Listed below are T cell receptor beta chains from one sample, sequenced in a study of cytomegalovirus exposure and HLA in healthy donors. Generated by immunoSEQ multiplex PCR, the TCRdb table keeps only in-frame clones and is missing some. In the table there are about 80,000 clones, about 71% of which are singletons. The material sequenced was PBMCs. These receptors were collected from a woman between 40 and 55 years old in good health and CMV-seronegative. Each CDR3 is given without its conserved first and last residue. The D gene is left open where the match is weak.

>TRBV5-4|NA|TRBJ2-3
ASSLASDTQY
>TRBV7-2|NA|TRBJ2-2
ASSYLRANTGELF
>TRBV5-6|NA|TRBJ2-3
ASSLDPLDTQY
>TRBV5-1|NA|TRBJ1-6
ASSLAGSNSPLH
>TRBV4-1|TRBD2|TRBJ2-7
ASSQGLAGAANYEQY
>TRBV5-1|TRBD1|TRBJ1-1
ASSLGGTGSSWVEAF
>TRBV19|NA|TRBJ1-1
ASSIQMNTEAF
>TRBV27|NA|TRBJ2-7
ASSLSSYYEQY
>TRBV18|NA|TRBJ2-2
ASSPPGNTGELF
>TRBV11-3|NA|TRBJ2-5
ASSLGYRASQETQY
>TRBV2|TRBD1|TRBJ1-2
ASSETGDYQGYT
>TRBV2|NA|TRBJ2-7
ASKRQGIGYEQY
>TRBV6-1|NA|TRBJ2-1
ASVSSSYNEQF
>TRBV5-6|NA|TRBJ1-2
ASSQTGSHGYT
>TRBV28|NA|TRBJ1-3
ASTTGQRRYAWRNTIY
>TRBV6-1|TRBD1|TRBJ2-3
ASSGQGPDTQY
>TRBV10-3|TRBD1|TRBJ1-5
AISATGTGVGEDQPQH
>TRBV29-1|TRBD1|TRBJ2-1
SGPRDRGIEQF
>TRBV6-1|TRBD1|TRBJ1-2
ASSEPGRGRYGYT
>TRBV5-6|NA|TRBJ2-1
ASSLRQGLRNEQF
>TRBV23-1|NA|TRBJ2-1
ASSQSVPGGSHEQF
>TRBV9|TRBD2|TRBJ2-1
ASGESSGGFSYNEQF
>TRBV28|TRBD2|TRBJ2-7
ASSLTSVYEQY
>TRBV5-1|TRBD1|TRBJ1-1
ASSAQGYTEAF
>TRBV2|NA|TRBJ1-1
ASRTSGENTEAF
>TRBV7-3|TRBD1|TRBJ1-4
ASSDRVGEKLF
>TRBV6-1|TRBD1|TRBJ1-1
ASSPTGGRTEAF
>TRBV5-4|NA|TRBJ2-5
ASSGKQGRETQY
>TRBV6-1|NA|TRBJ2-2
ASSRDWVNTGELF
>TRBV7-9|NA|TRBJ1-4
ASSRTVPGEKLF
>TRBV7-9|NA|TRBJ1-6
ASSQDGRGRLNSPLH
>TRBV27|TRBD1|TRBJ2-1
ASSSTSGTANNEQF
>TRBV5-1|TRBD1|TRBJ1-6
ASSPTGDNSPLH
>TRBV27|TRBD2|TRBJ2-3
ASSPWTSGSLADTQY
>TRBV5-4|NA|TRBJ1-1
ASSLGGGRSEF
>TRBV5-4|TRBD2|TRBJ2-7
ASSSPGLAGGTSYEQY
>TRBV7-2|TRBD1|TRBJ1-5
ASSSDRIPH
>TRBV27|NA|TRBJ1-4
ASSFGPRGEKLF
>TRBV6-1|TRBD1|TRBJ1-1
ATTGQGAGDTEAF
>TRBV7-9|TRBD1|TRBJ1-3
ASSLPTGDAGNTIY
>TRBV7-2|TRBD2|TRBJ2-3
ASSLGLAGGTDTQY
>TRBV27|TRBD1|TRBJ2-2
ASSRPGTGNTGELF
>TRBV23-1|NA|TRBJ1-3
ASSHPGHGNTIY
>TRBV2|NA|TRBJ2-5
ASSAQGKETQY
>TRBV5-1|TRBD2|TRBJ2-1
ASSLERLSGRVGQF
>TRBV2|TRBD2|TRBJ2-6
ASSRAGGNSGANVLT
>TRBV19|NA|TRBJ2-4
ASSIRAERRNIQY
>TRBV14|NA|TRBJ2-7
ASLRSSYEQY
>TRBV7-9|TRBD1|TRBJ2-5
ASSLIRSGNRGQETQY
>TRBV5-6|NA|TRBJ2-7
ASSLERTASKYEQY
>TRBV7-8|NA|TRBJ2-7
ASSLYDIGEQY
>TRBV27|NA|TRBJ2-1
ASSLDSHNEQF
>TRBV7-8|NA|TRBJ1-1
ASSLARWGGKAEAF
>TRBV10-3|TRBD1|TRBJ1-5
AISGGPRDRGGQPQH
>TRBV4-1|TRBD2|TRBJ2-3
ASSQGTAGGPDTQY
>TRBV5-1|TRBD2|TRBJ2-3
ASSPGTSGGSDTQY
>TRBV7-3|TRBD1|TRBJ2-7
ASSSGTGAYEQY